This T cell receptor beta chain was sequenced for a study of blood T cell repertoires in COVID-19. Germline V gene lookup returns CDR1 ENHRY and CDR2 SYGVKD. Trimming removed 0 bases from V and 0 bases from J; junction bases left unmatched: 4. This CDR3 is built from 16 residues. This clone appeared a single time. Study processing details: Amplification from reference gene primers served as the basis for estimated nucleated cell counts. Generated by immunoSEQ multiplex PCR, the TCRdb table keeps only in-frame clones and is missing some. The DNA was the basis for D and trimming; V, J and clone size are from that table. The sample shows 150,000 to 200,000 clones, over 70% of them seen only once.

The sample was peripheral blood. This clonotype originated in a man aged 60 to 69 with active or convalescent COVID-19. The rearrangement uses TRBV10-3 and TRBJ1-2, with TRBD1 identical over 7 bases. The CDR3 region has the DNA TGTGCCATCAGTGAGTCCCCGGGACAGTCTAACTATGGCTACACCTTC. Protein: CAISESPGQSNYGYTF.